Below are 10 T cell receptor beta chains sequenced from a single sample in a study of T cells in Graves' hyperthyroidism and ophthalmopathy. It was RNA transcripts that yielded the amplified TCR beta CDR3 regions. Carried out on the TCR CDR3, a first-round RT-PCR used the HTBI primer set. In TCRdb, the multiplex PCR reads were re-called with MiXCR into one record per CDR3 protein. The repertoire holds a few hundred thousand distinct CDR3 sequences, approximately 25% seen once, with about 73% in the top ten. Sequenced material: blood. The receptors stem from a man between 45 and 60 years old with Graves' hyperthyroidism.

Remarks on this clonotype: This may be a read error, as it is one base from a much larger clone. The chain uses TRBV5-1 and TRBJ2-1; D is tentatively TRBD1 or TRBD2 (5 bases each). The CDR3 is made up of 14 amino acids. Germline lookup yields CDR1 SGHRS and CDR2 YFSETQ. Here the CDR3 DNA reads TGCGCCAGCAGCTTAGGGACCCAACGCAATAAGCAGTTCTTC. It yields the protein CASSLGTQRNKQFF.

The J gene is TRBJ1-6, the V gene TRBV6-1; D gene ambiguous. This CDR3 region has 13 residues. The germline CDR1 and CDR2 sequences are MNHNS and SASEGT. V shed 3 bases and J shed 13 bases, with 13 bases lying between them. The CDR3 loop reads CASSESQGSPLHF. For the CDR3, the DNA is TGTGCCAGCAGTGAGTCGCAAGGTTCGCCCCTCCACTTT.

This chain links TRBV12-3 or TRBV12-4 with TRBJ2-1; D not resolved. The CDR3 length is 12 residues. The V end was cut by 6 bases, the J end by 6 bases, with 9 bases between. The CDR3 DNA follows: TGTGCCAGCAGGTCCATCAGCAATGAGCAGTTCTTC. Translated, it gives CASRSISNEQFF.

Ten or more counts support this clonotype. The genes are TRBV7-9 and TRBJ2-3, with 9 bases matching TRBD1. Germline CDR1 and CDR2: SEHNR and FQNEAQ (reference sequence). This CDR3 spans 16 amino acids. V dropped 3 bases and J dropped 5; count of bases not matched to a gene: 9. Written as DNA, the CDR3 is TGTGCCAGCAGCTTCGCCCGGGACAGGGCAATAGATACGCAGTATTTT. Its translation is CASSFARDRAIDTQYF.

In this sample, this clonotype turned up many times. The J gene is TRBJ2-6, the V gene TRBV28; D remains unclear. V dropped 3 bases and J dropped 2 bases, with 5 bases sitting between them. Looked up from germline, CDR1 is MDHEN and CDR2 is SYDVKM. The CDR3 is 14 amino acids. CDR3 bases: TGTGCCAGCAGTTTCCCCGCTGGGGCCAACGTCCTGACTTTC. Amino acids: CASSFPAGANVLTF. Full variable domain (remainder filled in from reference TRBV28 and TRBJ2-6): DVKVTQSSRYLVKRTGEKVFLECVQDMDHENMFWYRQDPGLGLRLIYFSYDVKMKEKGDIPEGYSVSREKKERFSLILESASTNQTSMYLCASSFPAGANVLTFGAGSRLTVL.

This clonotype showed up many times. J is TRBJ2-1 and V is TRBV3-1; possibly TRBD1 for D (5 bases). Germline V gene sequence: CDR1 LGHDT, CDR2 YNNKEL (reference sequence). This CDR3 has 11 residues. Between the trimmed V and J ends, which lost 7 bases and 9 bases, there was a span of 10 bases. CDR3 bases: TGTGCCAGCACTCAGGGTACTGAGCAGTTCTTC. Translated: CASTQGTEQFF.

This clonotype was counted at least ten times. V is TRBV6-1 and J is TRBJ2-3; tentatively, D is TRBD2 (5 bases). CDR1 is MNHNS, CDR2 SASEGT, per germline. V lost 3 bases to trimming and J lost 6 bases, with 16 bases between them. This CDR3 has 15 residues. CDR3 in amino acids: CASSELPGGRDTQYF. As DNA, the CDR3 is TGTGCCAGCAGTGAGCTCCCCGGAGGAAGGGATACGCAGTATTTT.

The chain carries TRBV7-2 and TRBJ2-1; 7 bases agree with TRBD2. Germline-derived CDR1 and CDR2 are SGHTA and FQGNSA. The CDR3 has 14 amino acids. Trimming at V came to 0 bases and at J to 9 bases, leaving 5 bases not matched to a gene. The CDR3 is CASSLAAGVGEQFF. The CDR3 DNA sequence: TGTGCCAGCAGCTTAGCGGCGGGAGTCGGTGAGCAGTTCTTC.

The chain links TRBV2 to TRBJ2-3, with 8 bases fitting TRBD1. V gave up 6 bases and J gave up 0 bases; unmatched junction bases: 2. The CDR3 totals 14 residues. CDR1 is SNHLY and CDR2 is FYNNEI in the germline V gene. The CDR3 spells CASRQGGSTDTQYF. As DNA, the CDR3 is TGTGCCAGCAGACAGGGGGGTAGCACAGATACGCAGTATTTT. The whole variable domain, remainder taken from reference TRBV2 and TRBJ2-3, is EPEVTQTPSHQVTQMGQEVILRCVPISNHLYFYWYRQILGQKVEFLVSFYNNEISEKSEIFDDQFSVERPDGSNFTLKIRSTKLEDSAMYFCASRQGGSTDTQYFGPGTRLTVL.

This chain uses TRBV19 with TRBJ1-1, with TRBD1 matching over 8 bases. Looked up from germline, CDR1 is LNHDA and CDR2 is SQIVND (reference sequence). The CDR3 extends over 14 amino acids. With 5 bases clipped from V and 0 bases from J, the junction kept 2 bases outside the gene matches. The CDR3 sequence is CASSWGQVNTEAFF. The CDR3 DNA reads TGTGCCAGTAGTTGGGGACAGGTGAACACTGAAGCTTTCTTT.